This record looks at one T cell receptor (beta chain) sequence and its context. The table lists this clone with a few counts. The antigen it binds to is not known. Base qualities are not provided; no much larger clone lies one nucleotide away. The entire isolated RNA was reverse transcribed using the High Capacity cDNA Reverse Transcription Kit, and thus expressed TCRB transcripts were sequenced. Deep immunoSEQ sequencing was applied to naive, central memory and regulatory T cell samples, giving an average of approximately 4 million total reads per sample. Sorted cells were lysed in RLT buffer, and RNA was extracted using DNase-treated RNeasy Micro or Mini kits according to cell number. Each cell subset was processed on its own to prevent cross-contamination, while patient and healthy donor samples were processed together. Using the immunoSEQ multiplex PCR, TCRB sequences were amplified from cDNA into 87-bp fragments spanning the CDR3 region. The amplicons were sequenced using the Illumina HiSeq platform. Turning to the authors' computational methods: Synthetic template baselines were used to correct PCR bias computationally, reads within Hamming distance 2 were collapsed, and singletons that could not be merged were discarded. By aligning reads against IMGT, V, D and J genes, CDR3 length, and insertions or deletions at six rearrangement sites were assigned. Within each subset, clonotype counts were normalized to the number of sorted cells before true diversity and Gini coefficients were calculated with the tcR R package. The overlap coefficient, calculated on TCRB nucleotide sequences, was used to quantify repertoire sharing. As a proxy for the pre-selection repertoire, out-of-frame TCRB sequences from naive cells were analyzed. Sourced from immuneACCESS, this table was stored by TCRdb with only in-frame sequences that have V and J called. A share of the clones is absent; for the studies checked, an unresolved V gene accounts for under half, and the remainder has no known explanation. V and J calls and clone size come straight from that table; D and trimming were deduced from the DNA. Counted in this sample were roughly 450,000 clones; about 10% of them appeared once. The ten largest clonotypes hold approximately 0.05% of the sample.

Each donor gave one peripheral blood draw, roughly 110 mL on average, collected into heparinised tubes. Using a panel that included CD45RO, CCR7, CD25, CD127, CD95 and CD27, naive, central memory, regulatory and stem cell-like memory CD4+ T cells were sorted on a BD FACSAria II. All sorted populations exceeded 98% purity. Right away, PBMCs were isolated by Lymphoprep density gradient centrifugation and were stained directly, with no culture step. To minimize batch effects, samples were stained and sorted in pairs, one healthy donor with one patient per experiment. This sample was included in a study of beta chain features in type 1 diabetes (dated by TCRdb to about 2018). About the investigation overall: Patients and healthy donors did not differ in mean age, gender distribution, total cell number or subset yield. A total of roughly 110 million sorted cells were examined across all samples, and the number of cells per subset was strongly correlated with RNA yield. In the study, recently diagnosed type 1 diabetes patients and matched healthy donors were compared on the TCRB repertoires of their sorted circulating CD4+ T cell subsets. Regulatory and stem cell-like memory subsets were isolated from only 8 patients and roughly eight healthy donors, whereas naive and central memory subsets came from all 30 or so donors. What the study reported, not specific to this receptor: A moderate but significant shortening of TCRB CDR3 length was observed in type 1 diabetes patients in all four CD4+ subsets. PCR may preferentially amplify shorter templates, but because patient and control samples were amplified and corrected together, any resulting skew would affect both groups equally. Fewer insertions and more nucleotide deletions at VDJ recombination sites were observed in patients with type 1 diabetes, implying thymic rearrangement abnormalities. Because cDNA was sequenced instead of genomic DNA, activated cells with high expression could be over-represented, although the groups did not differ in activation or CD3 levels. The naive, central memory and regulatory TCRB repertoires appeared to resemble one another more closely among patients than among healthy donors. Because small numbers of individuals were included in the HLA sub-analyses, any influence of HLA type on TCRB rearrangement was left unresolved.

The germline V end is reduced by 5 bases and the J end by 6 bases; junction bases left unmatched: 17. The CDR3 holds 18 amino acids from the cysteine to the phenylalanine. Kept here is only the CDR3 DNA, which spans 54 bases and is read in frame from base 1. From a lookup of the germline V gene (reference sequence), CDR1 and CDR2 are MNHEY and SMNVEV. The chain is assembled from TRBV27 and TRBJ2-1, with 9 central nucleotides matching TRBD1. The TCR originated in a woman aged 18 to 35 in good health. The sequenced sample was naive CD4+ T cells from blood. Read against the paper, the sample's cell subset or site label means: true naive CD4+ T cells. Here the CDR3 is given as CASSLAKIPGTGLNEQFF. Read as DNA, the sequence is TGTGCCAGCAGTCTCGCAAAAATTCCCGGGACAGGGCTCAATGAGCAGTTCTTC.